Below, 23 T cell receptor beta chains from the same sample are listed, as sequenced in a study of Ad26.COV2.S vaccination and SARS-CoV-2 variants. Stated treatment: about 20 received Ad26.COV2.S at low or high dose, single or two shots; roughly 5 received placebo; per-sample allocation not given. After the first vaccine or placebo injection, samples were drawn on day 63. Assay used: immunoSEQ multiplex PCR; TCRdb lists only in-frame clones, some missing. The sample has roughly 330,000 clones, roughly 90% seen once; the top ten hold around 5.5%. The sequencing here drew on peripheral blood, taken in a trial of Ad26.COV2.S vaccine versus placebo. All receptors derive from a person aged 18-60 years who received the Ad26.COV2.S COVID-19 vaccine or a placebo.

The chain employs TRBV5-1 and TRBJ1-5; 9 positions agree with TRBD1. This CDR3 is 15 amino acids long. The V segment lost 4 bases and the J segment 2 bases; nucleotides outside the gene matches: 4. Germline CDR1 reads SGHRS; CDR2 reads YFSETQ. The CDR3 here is CASSRTGDGNQPQHF. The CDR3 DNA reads TGCGCCAGCAGCCGGACAGGGGATGGCAATCAGCCCCAGCATTTT.

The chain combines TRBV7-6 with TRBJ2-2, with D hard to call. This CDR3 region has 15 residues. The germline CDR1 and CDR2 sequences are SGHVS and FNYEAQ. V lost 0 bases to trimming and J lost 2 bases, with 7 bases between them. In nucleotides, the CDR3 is TGTGCCAGCAGCTTAGCGTCCCCCAACACCGGGGAGCTGTTTTTT. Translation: CASSLASPNTGELFF.

The CDR3 region is CASSRGTVQDEKLFF. The CDR3 DNA sequence: TGCGCCAGCAGCCGAGGGACAGTTCAAGATGAAAAACTGTTTTTT. The rearrangement uses TRBV4-1 and TRBJ1-4, with 7 bases matching TRBD1. The CDR3 loop spans 15 amino acids. The V gene's germline CDR1 is MGHRA and CDR2 YSYEKL. V dropped 4 bases and J dropped 6; count of bases not matched to a gene: 8.

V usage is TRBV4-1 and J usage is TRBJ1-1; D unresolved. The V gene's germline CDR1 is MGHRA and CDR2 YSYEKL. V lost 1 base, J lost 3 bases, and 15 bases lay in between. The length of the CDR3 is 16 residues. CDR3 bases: TGCGCCAGCAGCCAAGGGGCCGACGGTGGATACACTGAAGCTTTCTTT. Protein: CASSQGADGGYTEAFF.

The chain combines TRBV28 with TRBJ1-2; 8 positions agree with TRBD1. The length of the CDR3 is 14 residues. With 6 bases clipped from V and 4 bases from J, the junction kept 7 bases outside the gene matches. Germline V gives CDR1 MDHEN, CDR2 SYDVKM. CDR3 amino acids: CASRYRGRVYGYTF. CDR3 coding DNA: TGTGCCAGCAGGTACAGGGGGAGGGTCTATGGCTACACCTTC.

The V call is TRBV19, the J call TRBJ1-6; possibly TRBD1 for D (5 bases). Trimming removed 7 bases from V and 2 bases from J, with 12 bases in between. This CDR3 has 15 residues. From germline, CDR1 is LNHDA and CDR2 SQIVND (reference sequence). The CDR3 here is CASKGEVTYNSPLHF. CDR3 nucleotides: TGTGCCAGTAAAGGGGAAGTAACCTATAATTCACCCCTCCACTTT.

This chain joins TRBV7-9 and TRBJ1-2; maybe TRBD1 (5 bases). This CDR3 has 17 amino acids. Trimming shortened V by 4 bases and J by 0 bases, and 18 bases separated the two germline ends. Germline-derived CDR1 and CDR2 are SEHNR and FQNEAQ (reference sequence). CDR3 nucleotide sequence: TGTGCCAGCAGCTCAGATCGAAGAGGGGTGGCTAACTATGGCTACACCTTC. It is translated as CASSSDRRGVANYGYTF.

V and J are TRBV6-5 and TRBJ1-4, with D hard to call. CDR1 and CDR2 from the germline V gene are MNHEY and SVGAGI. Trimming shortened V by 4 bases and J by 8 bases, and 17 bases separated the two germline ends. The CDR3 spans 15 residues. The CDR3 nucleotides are TGTGCCAGCAGTTCCATGGACCCGCGGTACGAAAAACTGTTTTTT. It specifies CASSSMDPRYEKLFF.

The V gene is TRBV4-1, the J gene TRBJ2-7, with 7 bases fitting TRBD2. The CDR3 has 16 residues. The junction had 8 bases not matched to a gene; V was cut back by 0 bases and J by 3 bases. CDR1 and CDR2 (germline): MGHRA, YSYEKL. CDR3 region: CASSQDSGGRGYEQYV. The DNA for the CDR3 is TGCGCCAGCAGCCAAGATTCGGGCGGGAGAGGCTACGAGCAGTACGTC.

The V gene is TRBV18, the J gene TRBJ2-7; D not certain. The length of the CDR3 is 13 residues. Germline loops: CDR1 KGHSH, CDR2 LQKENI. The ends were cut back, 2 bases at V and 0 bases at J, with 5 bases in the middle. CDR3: CASSPRDSYEQYV. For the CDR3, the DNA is TGTGCCAGCTCACCAAGGGACTCCTACGAGCAGTACGTC.

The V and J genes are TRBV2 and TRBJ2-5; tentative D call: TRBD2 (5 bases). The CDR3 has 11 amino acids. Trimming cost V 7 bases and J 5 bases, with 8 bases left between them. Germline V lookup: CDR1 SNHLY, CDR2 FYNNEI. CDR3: CASKSGETQYF. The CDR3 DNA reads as TGTGCCAGCAAATCGGGGGAGACCCAGTACTTC.

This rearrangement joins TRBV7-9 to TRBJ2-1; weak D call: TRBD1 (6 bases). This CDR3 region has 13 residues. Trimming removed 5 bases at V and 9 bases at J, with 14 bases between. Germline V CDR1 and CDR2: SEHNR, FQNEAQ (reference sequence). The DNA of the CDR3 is TGTGCCAGCAGCGACCGACAGGTCGGTGAGCAGTTCTTC. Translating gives CASSDRQVGEQFF.

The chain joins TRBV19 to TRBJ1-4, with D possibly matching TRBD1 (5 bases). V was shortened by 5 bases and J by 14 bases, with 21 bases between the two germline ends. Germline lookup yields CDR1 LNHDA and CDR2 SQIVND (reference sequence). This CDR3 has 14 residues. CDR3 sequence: CASSPSGTPYRLFF. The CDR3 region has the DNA TGTGCCAGTAGTCCCTCCGGGACCCCCTATCGGCTGTTTTTT.

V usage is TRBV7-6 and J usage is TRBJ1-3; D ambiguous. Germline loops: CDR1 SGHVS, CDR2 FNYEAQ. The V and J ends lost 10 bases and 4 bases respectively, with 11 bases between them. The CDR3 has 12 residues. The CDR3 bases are TGTGCCACCTCTGATCAGGGAAACACCATATATTTT. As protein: CATSDQGNTIYF.

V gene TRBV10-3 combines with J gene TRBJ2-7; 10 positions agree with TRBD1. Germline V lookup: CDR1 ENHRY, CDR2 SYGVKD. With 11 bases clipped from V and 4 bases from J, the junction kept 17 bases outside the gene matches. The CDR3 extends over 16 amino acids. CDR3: CASSDPDRGLWYEQYV. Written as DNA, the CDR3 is TGTGCCTCCTCCGACCCAGACAGGGGGCTGTGGTACGAGCAGTACGTC.

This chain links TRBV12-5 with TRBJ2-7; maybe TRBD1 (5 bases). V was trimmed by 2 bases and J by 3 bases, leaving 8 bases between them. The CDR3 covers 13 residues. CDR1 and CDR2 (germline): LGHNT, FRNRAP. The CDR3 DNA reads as TGTGCTAGTGGTTTGAGCAGGGTCTACGAGCAGTACTTC. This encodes CASGLSRVYEQYF.

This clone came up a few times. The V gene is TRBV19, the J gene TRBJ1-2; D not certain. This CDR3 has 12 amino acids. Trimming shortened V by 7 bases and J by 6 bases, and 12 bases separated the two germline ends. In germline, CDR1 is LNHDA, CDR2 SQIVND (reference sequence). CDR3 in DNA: TGTGCCAGTACGGGCGGGTCTGATGGCTACACCTTC. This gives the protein CASTGGSDGYTF.

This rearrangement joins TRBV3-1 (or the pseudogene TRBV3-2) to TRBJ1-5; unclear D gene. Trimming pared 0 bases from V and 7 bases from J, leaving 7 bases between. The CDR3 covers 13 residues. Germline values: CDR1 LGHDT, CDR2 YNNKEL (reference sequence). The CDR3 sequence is CASSQDRGQPQHF. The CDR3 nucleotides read TGTGCCAGCAGCCAAGATCGCGGGCAGCCCCAGCATTTT.

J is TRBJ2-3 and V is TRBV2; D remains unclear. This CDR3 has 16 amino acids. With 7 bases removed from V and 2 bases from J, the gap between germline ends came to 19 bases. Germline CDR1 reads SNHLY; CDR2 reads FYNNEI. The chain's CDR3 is CASIALDGRVTDTQYF. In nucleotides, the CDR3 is TGTGCCAGCATTGCCCTGGACGGCAGAGTCACAGATACGCAGTATTTT.

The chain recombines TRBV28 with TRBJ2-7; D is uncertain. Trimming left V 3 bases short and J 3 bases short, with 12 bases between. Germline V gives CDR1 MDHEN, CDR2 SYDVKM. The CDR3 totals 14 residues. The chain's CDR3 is CASSLESSYYEQYV. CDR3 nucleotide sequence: TGTGCCAGCAGTTTGGAGTCAAGTTACTACGAGCAGTACGTC.

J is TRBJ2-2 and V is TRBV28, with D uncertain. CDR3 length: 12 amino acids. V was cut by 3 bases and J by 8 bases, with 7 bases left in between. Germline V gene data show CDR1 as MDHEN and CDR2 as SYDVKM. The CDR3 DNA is TGTGCCAGCAGTTTTCAGAAAGGGGAGCTGTTTTTT. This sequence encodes CASSFQKGELFF.

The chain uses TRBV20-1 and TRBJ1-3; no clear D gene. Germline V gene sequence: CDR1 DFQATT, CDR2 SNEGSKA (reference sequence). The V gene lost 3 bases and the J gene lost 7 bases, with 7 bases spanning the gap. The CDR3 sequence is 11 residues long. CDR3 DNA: TGCAGTGCTAGCCTCTTCAACACCATATATTTT. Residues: CSASLFNTIYF.

This CDR3 is CASSPGLGETQYF. The CDR3, as DNA: TGTGCCAGCAGCCCCGGACTAGGGGAGACCCAGTACTTC. The chain has TRBV3-1 (or the pseudogene TRBV3-2) and TRBJ2-5, with 7 bases matching TRBD2. The CDR3 sequence is 13 residues long. V shed 4 bases and J 5 bases; nucleotides not matched to a gene: 4. CDR1 LGHDT and CDR2 YNNKEL come from the germline V gene (reference sequence).